The source of this T cell receptor beta chain is a study of OX40 agonist ivuxolimab in advanced cancers. Study-level information: Earlier anti-PD-1, anti-PD-L1 or anti-CTLA-4 therapy was permitted; over 35% had received some. Partial responses, seen in three patients, involved one hepatocellular carcinoma and two cutaneous melanomas.

As regards this clone: No antigen is known for it.

Some clones are missing from TCRdb's copy, which holds only in-frame ones; the method was immunoSEQ multiplex PCR. The table includes some 97,000 clones, about nine tenths detected once. Study outcomes and limitations: Also present in some nonresponders was a low level of normalized T-cell clonal expansion. Among expanded peripheral T cells, antigen specificity went undetermined.

CDR1 and CDR2 (germline): SGHTA, FQGNSA. V was pared by 5 bases and J by 8 bases, with 11 bases between. This CDR3 has 12 amino acids. The TCR was taken from an adult with an advanced solid tumor such as melanoma, head and neck, liver or kidney cancer. This chain connects TRBV7-2 to TRBJ2-3; tentatively, D is TRBD2 (6 bases). The specimen was CD4+ or CD8+ T cells sorted from blood, collected in a trial of the OX40 agonist ivuxolimab. CDR3 sequence: CASSVWGGTQYF. The CDR3 DNA reads as TGTGCCAGCAGCGTCTGGGGAGGTACGCAGTATTTT.